The next 10 T cell receptor beta chains were all read from a single sample in a study of breast tumors, draining lymph nodes, adjacent tissues. TCRdb re-called the multiplex PCR reads with MiXCR, one entry per CDR3 protein. The table has some 97,000 distinct CDR3 sequences, over 20% seen once. Breast cancer patients provided tissue from their axillary draining lymph nodes. Sequencing was carried out using axillary lymph node tissue. All receptors come from a female donor with breast cancer. Some clones in this sample may be carry-over from other donors' samples.

The table lists this clonotype with a few counts. A much larger clonotype is one base distant, so this may be a read error. The chain links TRBV29-1 to TRBJ1-4, with a tentative D call TRBD1 (6 bases). Germline CDR1 reads SQVTM; CDR2 reads ANQGSEA. The CDR3 length is 12 residues. In DNA form, the CDR3 reads TGCGGCGTTAGCAGGGGTGGTGAAAAACTGTTTTTT. Translation: CGVSRGGEKLFF. The full variable domain, rest sourced from reference TRBV29-1 and TRBJ1-4, is SAVISQKPSRDICQRGTSLTIQCQVDSQVTMMFWYRQQPGQSLTLIATANQGSEATYESGFVIDKFPISRPNLTFSTLTVSNMSPEDSSIYLCGVSRGGEKLFFGSGTQLSVL.

This clonotype appeared many times. This rearrangement joins TRBV20-1 to TRBJ2-3, with TRBD2 matching 14 bases. J gave up 2 bases and V 2 bases, and 9 bases lay outside the gene matches. CDR1 and CDR2 from the germline V gene are DFQATT and SNEGSKA (reference sequence). The CDR3 extends over 18 amino acids. CDR3 residues: CSARKGTSGSLSTDTQYF. For the CDR3, the DNA is TGCAGTGCTAGAAAAGGGACTAGCGGGAGTTTGTCCACAGATACGCAGTATTTT.

The V and J genes are TRBV30 and TRBJ1-4; TRBD1 matches 12 bases. Germline V CDR1 and CDR2: GTSNPN, SVGIG (reference sequence). Trimming cost V 1 base and J 10 bases; bases outside gene matches: 4. The CDR3 runs to 14 residues. The CDR3 loop is CAWSEKGQGAKLFF. The CDR3 region has the DNA TGTGCCTGGAGTGAAAAGGGACAGGGGGCAAAACTGTTTTTT.

Of note for this clonotype: The junction and the germline gene differ at one end; a read error may be behind it. The V call is TRBV12-3 or TRBV12-4, the J call TRBJ2-1; 7 bases map to TRBD2. There are 15 residues in the CDR3. The CDR3: CASTQGAGVSWKQSF. The DNA of the CDR3 is TGTGCCAGCACCCAAGGGGCGGGGGTCTCCTGGAAGCAGTCCTTC.

A note on this clonotype: A clone one base away is much larger, so this may be a read error. J is TRBJ2-2 and V is TRBV7-3; the D gene is possibly TRBD2 (5 bases). Looked up from germline, CDR1 is SGHTA and CDR2 is FQGTGA. The CDR3 runs 14 residues. CDR3 sequence: CASSLGLNTGEPFF. Written as DNA, the CDR3 is TGTGCCAGCAGCCTGGGTCTGAACACCGGGGAGCCGTTTTTT.

There are many counts of this clonotype. The rearrangement joins TRBV24-1 to TRBJ2-5; 9 bases are a match to TRBD1. The CDR3 sequence is 15 residues long. V shed 2 bases, J shed 4 bases, and the junction held 4 bases outside the gene matches. Germline V lookup: CDR1 KGHDR, CDR2 SFDVKD. CDR3 amino acids: CATSDYRGRGETQYF. The CDR3 DNA reads as TGTGCCACCAGTGATTACAGGGGGCGGGGAGAGACCCAGTACTTC.

This clonotype was seen at least ten times. The J gene is TRBJ2-1, the V gene TRBV4-1; D unclear. The V and J ends lost 0 bases and 5 bases respectively, with 8 bases between them. This CDR3 has 14 amino acids. Looked up from germline, CDR1 is MGHRA and CDR2 is YSYEKL. In DNA form, the CDR3 reads TGCGCCAGCAGCCAAGAAAGTCCCAACAATGAGCAGTTCTTC. It yields the protein CASSQESPNNEQFF.

At least ten counts were recorded for this clonotype. The chain couples TRBV6-6 to TRBJ2-5; D is possibly TRBD1 (6 bases). Trimming took off 8 bases at V and 6 bases at J, with 13 bases between the two ends. CDR3 length: 12 residues. Germline CDR1 MNHNY, CDR2 SVGAGI (reference sequence). The CDR3 DNA follows: TGTGCCAGCTCTTGGGGGCCGCAGACCCAGTACTTC. Translated: CASSWGPQTQYF.

This sequence joins TRBV6-6 and TRBJ2-5; 11 bases line up with TRBD1. Germline trimming cut 6 bases from V and 9 bases from J; bases unmatched to any gene: 12. Per germline, CDR1 MNHNY and CDR2 SVGAGI (reference sequence). The CDR3 has 15 residues. DNA of the CDR3: TGTGCCAGCAGACCTGGGACAGGGGGATGGGAGGCCCAGTACTTC. This gives the protein CASRPGTGGWEAQYF.

This clonotype was observed many times. This chain uses TRBV20-1 with TRBJ2-7; the D call may be TRBD1 or TRBD2 (5 bases each). The germline V gene has CDR1 DFQATT and CDR2 SNEGSKA (reference sequence). V dropped 4 bases and J dropped 2 bases, with 12 bases sitting between them. The CDR3 covers 13 residues. CDR3: CSAIRDGTYEQYF. In DNA form, the CDR3 reads TGCAGTGCTATCCGGGACGGGACCTACGAGCAGTACTTC.